Each of the 15 T cell receptor beta chains below was sequenced from the same sample in a study of blood T cells in healthy people across ages. A J-beta primer mix and a sample-barcoded 5' primer were used in a second PCR of roughly 7 to 12 cycles. TCRdb re-analysed the 5' RACE reads in MiXCR, keeping a single row per CDR3 protein. The sample gives 1,800,000 or so distinct CDR3 sequences, more than 35% of which show up once; approximately 22% is in the top ten. Sequencing was performed on blood. The receptors come from a human donor in good health.

The V call is TRBV3-1, the J call TRBJ1-5; the D is unclear. The V gene lost 3 bases and the J gene lost 9 bases, with 6 bases spanning the gap. CDR1 and CDR2 (germline): LGHDT, YNNKEL (reference sequence). The CDR3 consists of 11 residues. The CDR3 reads CASSHRGPQHF. The DNA of the CDR3 is TGTGCCAGCAGCCACCGTGGGCCCCAGCATTTT.

This clonotype was picked up a small number of times. Mismatch with germline at one junction end may stem from a read error. V is TRBV11-2 and J is TRBJ1-2, with 7 bases fitting TRBD1. Germline assignment: CDR1 SGHAT and CDR2 FQNNGV. This CDR3 has 15 residues. The CDR3 sequence is CAGSPSGGYNYGYTF. The CDR3 DNA sequence: TGTGCCGGCAGCCCCTCAGGGGGGTATAACTATGGCTACACCTTC. The full variable domain, in which reference TRBV11-2 and TRBJ1-2 provide the parts outside the CDR3, is EAGVAQSPRYKIIEKRQSVAFWCNPISGHATLYWYQQILGQGPKLLIQFQNNGVVDDSQLPKDRFSAERLKGVDSTLKIQPAKLEDSAVYLCAGSPSGGYNYGYTFGSGTRLTVV.

The rearrangement joins TRBV29-1 to TRBJ1-1; tentative D call: TRBD1 (6 bases). V was cut by 7 bases and J by 0 bases, with 12 bases left in between. The CDR3 spans 13 residues. The germline CDR1 and CDR2 sequences are SQVTM and ANQGSEA. The CDR3 loop reads CSGLQGMNTEAFF. The CDR3, as DNA: TGCAGCGGGCTACAGGGCATGAACACTGAAGCTTTCTTT.

This clonotype was found many times. The V gene is TRBV4-3, the J gene TRBJ1-1, with D perhaps matching TRBD1 (5 bases). CDR3 length: 13 residues. Germline CDR1 reads LGHNA; CDR2 reads YSLEER. The V end lost 4 bases, the J end lost 3 bases, and 9 bases lay between the germline ends. CDR3 coding DNA: TGCGCCAGCAGCCGCCAAGGGGACACTGAAGCTTTCTTT. The encoded protein is CASSRQGDTEAFF.

The chain carries TRBV20-1 and TRBJ2-3; D is unclear. The CDR3 is made up of 12 amino acids. Trimming removed 6 bases at V and 4 bases at J, with 11 bases between. Germline CDR1 reads DFQATT; CDR2 reads SNEGSKA (reference sequence). In nucleotides, the CDR3 is TGCAGTGCCGATAAATCTTCAGATACGCAGTATTTT. This codes for CSADKSSDTQYF.

This clonotype was seen a handful of times. The chain carries TRBV4-1 and TRBJ1-4; 7 bases are shared with TRBD1. CDR3 length: 17 residues. Germline values: CDR1 MGHRA, CDR2 YSYEKL. After removal of 1 base from V and 7 bases from J, the junction contained 12 bases not matched to a gene. The CDR3 sequence is CASSQGSGTVLGEKLFF. The CDR3 DNA reads as TGCGCCAGCAGCCAAGGGAGCGGGACAGTCCTCGGTGAAAAACTGTTTTTT.

The V call is TRBV4-3, the J call TRBJ2-7; TRBD2 matches at 8 bases. Trimming took 0 bases from V and 0 from J; bases not matched to a gene: 1. CDR3 length: 15 residues. Per the germline V gene, CDR1 is LGHNA and CDR2 is YSLEER. The CDR3 loop is CASSQDRGGSYEQYF. CDR3 in DNA: TGCGCCAGCAGCCAAGACCGGGGGGGCTCCTACGAGCAGTACTTC.

This clonotype was seen a handful of times. The rearrangement joins TRBV5-1 to TRBJ2-1, with no clear D. V lost 1 base and J 8 bases, leaving 13 bases between the germline ends. The CDR3 runs 14 residues. Germline values: CDR1 SGHRS, CDR2 YFSETQ. Written as DNA, the CDR3 is TGCGCCAGCAGCTTGTCGAACGTTGGGGATGAGCAGTTCTTC. Residues: CASSLSNVGDEQFF.

V gene TRBV6-1 combines with J gene TRBJ1-1; D remains unclear. CDR3 length: 13 residues. Germline values: CDR1 MNHNS, CDR2 SASEGT. The V end was cut by 0 bases, the J end by 1 base, with 3 bases between. The CDR3 nucleotides read TGTGCCAGCAGTGAAGCGGGGAACACTGAAGCTTTCTTT. It is translated as CASSEAGNTEAFF.

This sequence joins TRBV28 and TRBJ2-4, with TRBD2 as a possible D gene (5 bases). The better agreement between TRBJ2-7 and the DNA end casts doubt on the J call. Germline values: CDR1 MDHEN, CDR2 SYDVKM. This CDR3 contains 13 residues. CDR3 amino acids: CASRETEPYEQYF. CDR3 nucleotide sequence: TGTGCCAGTAGGGAGACGGAACCCTACGAGCAGTACTTC.

The gene calls are TRBV29-1 and TRBJ2-1; 7 nucleotides align to TRBD2. The CDR3 length is 17 residues. With 5 bases clipped from V and 7 bases from J, the junction kept 20 bases outside the gene matches. Germline V lookup: CDR1 SQVTM, CDR2 ANQGSEA. CDR3 region: CSVIRGTGTTTRNEQFF. DNA of the CDR3: TGCAGCGTTATAAGGGGTACCGGGACTACGACCCGAAATGAGCAGTTCTTC.

V usage is TRBV6-5 and J usage is TRBJ2-4; D unresolved. V was cut by 4 bases and J by 11 bases, with 9 bases left in between. The CDR3 has 11 residues. Germline-derived CDR1 and CDR2 are MNHEY and SVGAGI. In nucleotides, the CDR3 is TGTGCCAGCAGTTCGTTAGGCTTTCAGTACTTC. Amino acid sequence: CASSSLGFQYF.

This clonotype was counted only a few times. The gene calls are TRBV29-1 and TRBJ2-2; TRBD1 aligns across 8 bases. The CDR3 has 15 amino acids. Germline CDR1 SQVTM, CDR2 ANQGSEA. V was clipped by 2 bases and J by 7 bases; unmatched bases: 9. The CDR3 loop reads CSVESSQGAFGELFF. The DNA for the CDR3 is TGCAGCGTTGAATCCTCCCAGGGGGCGTTCGGGGAGCTGTTTTTT.

V is TRBV18 and J is TRBJ2-7; D remains ambiguous. The V and J ends lost 2 bases and 0 bases respectively, with 8 bases between them. CDR3 size: 14 residues. CDR1 and CDR2 (germline): KGHSH, LQKENI. CDR3 coding DNA: TGTGCCAGCTCACCAGGAGACTTCTCCTACGAGCAGTACTTC. Translation: CASSPGDFSYEQYF.

This clonotype was seen more than once but under ten times. This chain links TRBV9 with TRBJ2-1; 7 positions match TRBD1. This CDR3 spans 13 amino acids. Looked up from germline, CDR1 is SGDLS and CDR2 is YYNGEE. The V gene end was trimmed by 4 bases and the J gene end by 5 bases; junction bases not matched to a gene: 3. The CDR3 DNA sequence: TGTGCCAGCAGCACCGGGACAGACAATGAGCAGTTCTTC. It translates to CASSTGTDNEQFF.